These T cell receptor beta chains were read from a single sample in a study of blood T cell repertoires in COVID-19. This table comes from immunoSEQ multiplex PCR, and its TCRdb copy is limited to in-frame clones, with some not included. The sample holds 150,000 to 200,000 clones, 65% to 85% seen once. Sequenced sample: peripheral blood. The origin of the receptors is a woman of 80 years or more with active or convalescent COVID-19. Each CDR3 is given with its conserved first and last residue. The order of the fields is clone size, V gene, CDR3 length, D gene, J gene, CDR3 protein, CDR3 DNA. A D gene is named only where the DNA matches it firmly. The listing skips clone size in some rows; elsewhere it reads once, few, many or a size class.

NA,TRBV19,13,TRBD2,TRBJ2-1,CAVGTSGGNEQFF,TGTGCCGTTGGGACTAGCGGGGGGAATGAGCAGTTCTTC
NA,TRBV2,16,TRBD1,TRBJ1-1,CASRRTGGMGDTEAFF,TGTGCCAGCAGGAGGACAGGGGGAATGGGAGACACTGAAGCTTTCTTT
NA,TRBV27,15,TRBD1,TRBJ1-6,CASSYRDRANSPLHF,TGTGCCAGCAGTTACCGGGACAGGGCTAATTCACCCCTCCACTTT
NA,TRBV9,16,NA,TRBJ2-2,CASSVGQGGNTGELFF,TGTGCCAGCAGCGTAGGGCAAGGGGGGAACACCGGGGAGCTGTTTTTT
NA,TRBV7-9,12,NA,TRBJ1-2,CASSFSGEGYTF,TGTGCCAGCAGCTTCTCAGGGGAGGGCTACACCTTC
NA,TRBV9,16,TRBD2,TRBJ2-3,CASTKGAGGPTDTQYF,TGTGCCAGCACCAAGGGAGCGGGGGGGCCGACAGATACGCAGTATTTT
NA,TRBV7-9,15,NA,TRBJ1-5,CASSLAEVSNQPQHF,TGTGCCAGCAGCTTAGCGGAGGTGAGCAATCAGCCCCAGCATTTT
NA,TRBV27,15,TRBD1,TRBJ1-6,CASSRPPGQGTPLHF,TGTGCCAGCAGTCGACCGCCGGGACAGGGGACACCCCTCCACTTT
NA,TRBV25-1,11,NA,TRBJ1-1,CASSDFSEAFF,TGTGCCAGCAGTGATTTCTCTGAAGCTTTCTTT
NA,TRBV19,15,NA,TRBJ1-2,CASSILSEGIYGYTF,TGTGCCAGTAGTATTTTGTCGGAGGGGATATATGGCTACACCTTC
NA,TRBV6-4,14,TRBD1,TRBJ1-1,CASSQTGSNTEAFF,TGTGCCAGCAGCCAGACAGGGTCGAACACTGAAGCTTTCTTT
NA,TRBV5-6,14,TRBD1,TRBJ1-4,CASSLAGGAEKLFF,TGTGCCAGCAGCTTGGCAGGGGGCGCGGAAAAACTGTTTTTT
NA,TRBV13,13,NA,TRBJ2-1,CASSLGRQARGFF,TGTGCCAGCAGCTTAGGCCGCCAAGCTCGTGGGTTCTTC
few,TRBV7-6,15,NA,TRBJ2-7,CASSLEAGSSSEQYF,TGTGCCAGCAGCTTAGAGGCGGGATCCTCATCCGAGCAGTACTTC
NA,TRBV10-3,14,TRBD1,TRBJ2-7,CAIRGTGGAYEQYF,TGTGCCATCAGAGGGACAGGGGGAGCCTACGAGCAGTACTTC
NA,TRBV29-1,13,NA,TRBJ1-2,CSVGTTGNYGYTF,TGCAGCGTTGGGACGACAGGAAACTATGGCTACACCTTC
once,TRBV10-3,15,TRBD1,TRBJ1-5,CAIIRSGQGNQPQHF,TGTGCCATCATTAGGAGCGGACAGGGCAATCAGCCCCAGCATTTT
NA,TRBV6-5,15,NA,TRBJ2-5,CASAGRTAAGETQYF,TGTGCCAGTGCCGGAAGGACCGCCGCGGGAGAGACCCAGTACTTC
NA,TRBV4-2,15,TRBD1,TRBJ1-2,CASSQDPGQYQGYTF,TGTGCCAGCAGCCAAGATCCGGGACAGTACCAAGGCTACACCTTC
NA,TRBV5-1,13,TRBD1,TRBJ1-2,CASRQGQSYGYTF,TGCGCCAGCAGACAGGGACAGTCTTATGGCTACACCTTC
NA,TRBV9,15,TRBD1,TRBJ2-7,CASSVQDRGLGEQYF,TGTGCCAGCAGCGTTCAAGACAGGGGTCTCGGGGAGCAGTACTTC
NA,TRBV19,12,NA,TRBJ1-6,CASREPYSPLHF,TGTGCCAGTCGCGAACCCTATTCACCCCTCCACTTT
NA,TRBV9,15,TRBD2,TRBJ2-5,CASSDSGAREETQYF,TGTGCCAGCAGTGACAGCGGGGCTCGAGAGGAGACCCAGTACTTC
once,TRBV19,15,NA,TRBJ2-2,CASSSRAANTGELFF,TGTGCCAGTAGTTCCAGGGCGGCGAACACCGGGGAGCTGTTTTTT
NA,TRBV13,15,NA,TRBJ1-1,CASSLGGQLNTEAFF,TGTGCCAGCAGCTTAGGGGGGCAACTGAACACTGAAGCTTTCTTT
NA,TRBV5-1,15,TRBD1,TRBJ1-2,CASSSLTGGAGGYTF,TGCGCCAGCAGCTCCTTGACAGGGGGCGCCGGGGGCTACACCTTC
NA,TRBV14,14,TRBD1,TRBJ1-6,CASSQAGGNSPLHF,TGTGCCAGCAGCCAAGCAGGGGGCAATTCACCCCTCCACTTT
few,TRBV6-2/TRBV6-3,13,NA,TRBJ1-2,CASSSPGVWGYTF,TGTGCCAGCAGTTCGCCAGGGGTGTGGGGCTACACCTTC
NA,TRBV4-3,14,NA,TRBJ1-2,CASSPGEGGYGYTF,TGCGCCAGCAGCCCCGGGGAGGGGGGCTATGGCTACACCTTC
NA,TRBV6-2/TRBV6-3,18,TRBD2,TRBJ2-3,CASSSLLSSGGPRDTQYF,TGTGCCAGCAGTTCGCTACTATCTAGCGGGGGACCCCGGGATACGCAGTATTTT
NA,TRBV9,15,TRBD1,TRBJ1-1,CASSASDRSNTEAFF,TGTGCCAGCAGCGCGTCGGACAGGTCGAACACTGAAGCTTTCTTT
NA,TRBV6-2/TRBV6-3,15,NA,TRBJ2-1,CASSYSRQSPRKQFF,TGTGCCAGCAGTTACTCTCGACAGTCTCCTAGAAAGCAGTTCTTC
NA,TRBV5-4,14,NA,TRBJ2-3,CASSLVGAADTQYF,TGTGCCAGCAGCTTGGTGGGGGCAGCGGATACGCAGTATTTT